A selection of T cell receptor beta chains follows, all from one sample in a study of blood T cell repertoires in COVID-19. Clones were sequenced by immunoSEQ multiplex PCR, and TCRdb holds only the in-frame ones, with some missing. This sample has around 55,000 clones, with about 90% found just once. Specimen: peripheral blood. The receptors stem from a man aged 55 to 70 with acute or convalescent COVID-19. The CDR3 runs from the conserved cysteine through the conserved F or W. A D gene is named only where the DNA matches it firmly. A row's size may be missing; if present it is once, few, many or a size class.

V: TRBV7-2; size: NA; J: TRBJ1-2; D: TRBD1; CDR3: CASSYRSGTGNGYTF; DNA: TGTGCCAGCAGCTACCGTTCCGGGACAGGGAACGGCTACACCTTC
V: TRBV28; size: NA; J: TRBJ2-3; D: NA; CDR3: CASSKGVPRGTQYF; DNA: TGTGCCAGCAGTAAAGGTGTCCCCCGGGGTACGCAGTATTTT
V: TRBV7-9; size: once; J: TRBJ2-1; D: NA; CDR3: CASSFSAGEQFF; DNA: TGTGCCAGCAGCTTTAGCGCGGGTGAGCAGTTCTTC
V: TRBV5-1; size: NA; J: TRBJ2-7; D: NA; CDR3: CASSLTGVGNEQYF; DNA: TGCGCCAGCAGCTTAACGGGAGTTGGGAACGAGCAGTACTTC
V: TRBV7-6; size: NA; J: TRBJ1-5; D: NA; CDR3: CASSLGGGKNQPQHF; DNA: TGTGCCAGCAGCTTAGGTGGAGGGAAAAATCAGCCCCAGCATTTT
V: TRBV6-6; size: NA; J: TRBJ2-2; D: NA; CDR3: CASSPRETGSTGELFF; DNA: TGTGCCAGCAGCCCCCGGGAAACAGGGAGCACCGGGGAGCTGTTTTTT
V: TRBV29-1; size: NA; J: TRBJ2-2; D: NA; CDR3: CSVGTANTGELFF; DNA: TGCAGCGTTGGGACAGCGAACACCGGGGAGCTGTTTTTT
V: TRBV28; size: NA; J: TRBJ1-6; D: NA; CDR3: CASSFENSPLHF; DNA: TGTGCCAGCAGTTTCGAGAATTCACCCCTCCACTTT
V: TRBV7-2; size: NA; J: TRBJ2-1; D: TRBD2; CDR3: CASYTGLVAQEQFF; DNA: TGTGCCAGTTACACGGGACTAGTCGCGCAGGAGCAGTTCTTC
V: TRBV6-5; size: NA; J: TRBJ1-6; D: NA; CDR3: CASRSLYTPNSPLHF; DNA: TGTGCCAGCAGATCCCTATATACCCCAAATTCACCCCTCCACTTT
V: TRBV6-4; size: few; J: TRBJ2-3; D: NA; CDR3: CASSDMEGTDTQYF; DNA: TGTGCCAGCAGTGATATGGAGGGCACAGATACGCAGTATTTT
V: TRBV5-1; size: once; J: TRBJ2-7; D: TRBD1; CDR3: CASSLVGQGAVEQYF; DNA: TGCGCCAGCAGCTTGGTCGGCCAGGGGGCAGTCGAGCAGTACTTC
V: TRBV29-1; size: NA; J: TRBJ2-1; D: TRBD2; CDR3: CSLRLAGGPAEQFF; DNA: TGCAGCCTGAGACTAGCGGGAGGGCCAGCTGAGCAGTTCTTC
V: TRBV6-5; size: NA; J: TRBJ1-4; D: NA; CDR3: CASSPQVATNEKLFF; DNA: TGTGCCAGCAGTCCACAGGTTGCAACTAATGAAAAACTGTTTTTT
V: TRBV19; size: NA; J: TRBJ2-3; D: TRBD2; CDR3: CASSVAGGPPDTQYF; DNA: TGTGCCAGCAGTGTAGCGGGAGGGCCCCCAGATACGCAGTATTTT
V: TRBV14; size: NA; J: TRBJ1-6; D: NA; CDR3: CASSPRGGVGDSPLHF; DNA: TGTGCCAGCAGCCCCCGTGGAGGGGTAGGGGATTCACCCCTCCACTTT
V: TRBV4-2; size: NA; J: TRBJ2-5; D: TRBD2; CDR3: CASSRFGTSIQETQYF; DNA: TGTGCCAGCAGCCGTTTCGGGACTAGTATCCAAGAGACCCAGTACTTC
V: TRBV11-2; size: few; J: TRBJ1-1; D: NA; CDR3: CASRKQGNTEAFF; DNA: TGTGCCAGCCGCAAACAGGGGAACACTGAAGCTTTCTTT
V: TRBV28; size: NA; J: TRBJ1-2; D: TRBD1; CDR3: CASSETGDILYGYTF; DNA: TGTGCCAGCAGTGAGACAGGGGACATCCTCTATGGCTACACCTTC
V: TRBV24-1; size: NA; J: TRBJ2-6; D: TRBD1; CDR3: CATSDSPRGGARAGANVLTF; DNA: TGTGCCACCAGTGACTCCCCTCGAGGGGGCGCTCGGGCTGGGGCCAACGTCCTGACTTTC
V: TRBV9; size: NA; J: TRBJ1-2; D: NA; CDR3: CASSPQGGRTYGYTF; DNA: TGTGCCAGCAGCCCCCAAGGGGGACGGACCTATGGCTACACCTTC
V: TRBV18; size: NA; J: TRBJ2-1; D: TRBD2; CDR3: CASSSGGTLSYNEQFF; DNA: TGTGCCAGCTCTTCGGGGGGGACCCTCTCCTACAATGAGCAGTTCTTC
V: TRBV18; size: NA; J: TRBJ2-7; D: TRBD2; CDR3: CASSPDERETYEQYF; DNA: TGTGCCAGCTCACCAGATGAGCGGGAGACCTACGAGCAGTACTTC
V: TRBV4-2; size: once; J: TRBJ1-2; D: NA; CDR3: CASSHNEGYTF; DNA: TGTGCCAGCAGCCATAACGAGGGCTACACCTTC
V: TRBV7-2; size: NA; J: TRBJ1-2; D: TRBD1; CDR3: CASSTGQGPTTGGGYTF; DNA: TGTGCCAGCAGCACCGGACAGGGGCCTACCACCGGTGGGGGCTACACCTTC
V: TRBV6-5; size: NA; J: TRBJ1-3; D: NA; CDR3: CATERGDTIYF; DNA: TGTGCCACCGAGCGGGGGGACACCATATATTTT
V: TRBV12-3/TRBV12-4; size: NA; J: TRBJ2-4; D: TRBD1; CDR3: CASSFETGGRYF; DNA: TGTGCCAGCAGTTTCGAGACAGGGGGTCGTTACTTC
V: TRBV18; size: NA; J: TRBJ2-3; D: NA; CDR3: CASSPSPSAQYF; DNA: TGTGCCAGCTCACCGTCTCCTAGTGCGCAGTATTTT
V: TRBV6-5; size: NA; J: TRBJ2-2; D: NA; CDR3: CASRRQGGTGELFF; DNA: TGTGCCAGCAGAAGACAGGGAGGCACCGGGGAGCTGTTTTTT
V: TRBV30; size: NA; J: TRBJ2-7; D: TRBD1; CDR3: CAWSEVRTGGSYEQYF; DNA: TGTGCCTGGAGTGAGGTTCGGACAGGGGGGTCCTACGAGCAGTACTTC
V: TRBV7-8; size: NA; J: TRBJ2-2; D: TRBD2; CDR3: CASSPSGRNTGELFF; DNA: TGTGCCAGCAGCCCTAGCGGCAGGAACACCGGGGAGCTGTTTTTT
V: TRBV2; size: NA; J: TRBJ1-6; D: NA; CDR3: CASSEEVRRYF; DNA: TGTGCCAGCAGTGAAGAAGTCAGGCGCTACTTT